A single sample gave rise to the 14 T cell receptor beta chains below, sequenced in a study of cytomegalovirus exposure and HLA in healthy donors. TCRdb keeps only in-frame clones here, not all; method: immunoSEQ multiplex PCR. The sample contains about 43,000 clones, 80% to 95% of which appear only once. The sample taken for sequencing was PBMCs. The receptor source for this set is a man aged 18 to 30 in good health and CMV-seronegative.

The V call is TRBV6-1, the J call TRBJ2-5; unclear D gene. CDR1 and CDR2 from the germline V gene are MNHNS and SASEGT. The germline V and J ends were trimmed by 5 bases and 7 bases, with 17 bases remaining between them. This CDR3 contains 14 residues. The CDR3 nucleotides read TGTGCCAGCAGTAAGAGCGACGGAGACGGGACCCAGTACTTC. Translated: CASSKSDGDGTQYF.

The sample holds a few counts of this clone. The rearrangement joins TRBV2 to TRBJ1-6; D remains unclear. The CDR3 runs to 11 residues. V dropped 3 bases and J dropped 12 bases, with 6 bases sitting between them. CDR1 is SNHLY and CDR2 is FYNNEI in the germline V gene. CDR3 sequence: CASSEQEPLHF. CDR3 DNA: TGTGCCAGCAGTGAGCAGGAACCCCTCCACTTT.

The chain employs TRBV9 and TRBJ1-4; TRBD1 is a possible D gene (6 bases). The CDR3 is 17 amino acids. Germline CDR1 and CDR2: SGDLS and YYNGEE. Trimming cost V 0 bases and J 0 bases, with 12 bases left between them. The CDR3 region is CASSVGGHPTTNEKLFF. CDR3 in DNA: TGTGCCAGCAGCGTAGGGGGACATCCTACAACTAATGAAAAACTGTTTTTT.

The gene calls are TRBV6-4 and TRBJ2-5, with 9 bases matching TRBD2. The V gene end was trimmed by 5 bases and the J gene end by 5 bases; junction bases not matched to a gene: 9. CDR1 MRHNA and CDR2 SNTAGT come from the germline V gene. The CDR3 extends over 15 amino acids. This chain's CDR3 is CASSPPTSGLETQYF. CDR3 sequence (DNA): TGTGCCAGCAGTCCACCGACTAGCGGCCTGGAGACCCAGTACTTC.

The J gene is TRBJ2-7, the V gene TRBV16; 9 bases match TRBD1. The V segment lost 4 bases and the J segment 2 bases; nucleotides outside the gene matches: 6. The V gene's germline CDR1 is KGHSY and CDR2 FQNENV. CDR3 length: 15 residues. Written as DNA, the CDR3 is TGTGCCAGCAGCCCCGGACAGGGGTTGACCTACGAGCAGTACTTC. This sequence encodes CASSPGQGLTYEQYF.

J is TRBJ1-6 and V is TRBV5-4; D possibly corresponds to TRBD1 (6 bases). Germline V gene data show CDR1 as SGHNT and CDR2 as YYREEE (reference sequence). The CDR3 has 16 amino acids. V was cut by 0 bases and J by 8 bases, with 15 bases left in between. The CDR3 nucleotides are TGTGCCAGCAGCTTGGTGGGCAGGGGATCGGATTCACCCCTCCACTTT. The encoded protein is CASSLVGRGSDSPLHF.

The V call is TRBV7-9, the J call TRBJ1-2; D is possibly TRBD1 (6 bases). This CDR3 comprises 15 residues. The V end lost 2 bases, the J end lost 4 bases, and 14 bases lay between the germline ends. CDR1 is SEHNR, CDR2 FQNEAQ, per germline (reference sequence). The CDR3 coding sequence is TGTGCCAGCAGCTTATCTGGACAGCCACTCTATGGCTACACCTTC. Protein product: CASSLSGQPLYGYTF.

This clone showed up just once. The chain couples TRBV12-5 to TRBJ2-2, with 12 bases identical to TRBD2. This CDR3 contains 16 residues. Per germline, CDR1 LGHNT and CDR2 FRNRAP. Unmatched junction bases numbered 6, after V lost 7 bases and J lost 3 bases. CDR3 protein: CASASSGRAYTGELFF. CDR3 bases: TGTGCTAGTGCTTCTAGCGGGAGGGCCTACACCGGGGAGCTGTTTTTT.

CDR3 DNA sequence: TGCGCCAGCAGCTTGGACAGGGGGCCTGGCACTAAGGTTCGAGCTTTCTTT. Translating gives CASSLDRGPGTKVRAFF. V usage is TRBV5-1 and J usage is TRBJ1-1, with TRBD1 matching over 9 bases. The ends lost 0 bases at V and 10 bases at J; junction bases unmatched: 16. There are 17 residues in the CDR3. From germline, CDR1 is SGHRS and CDR2 YFSETQ.

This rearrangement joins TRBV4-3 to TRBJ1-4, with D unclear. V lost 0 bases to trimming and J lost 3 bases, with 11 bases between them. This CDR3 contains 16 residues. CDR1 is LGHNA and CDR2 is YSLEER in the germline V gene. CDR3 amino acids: CASSQDFSRANEKLFF. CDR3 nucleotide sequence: TGCGCCAGCAGCCAAGATTTCAGTCGGGCTAATGAAAAACTGTTTTTT.

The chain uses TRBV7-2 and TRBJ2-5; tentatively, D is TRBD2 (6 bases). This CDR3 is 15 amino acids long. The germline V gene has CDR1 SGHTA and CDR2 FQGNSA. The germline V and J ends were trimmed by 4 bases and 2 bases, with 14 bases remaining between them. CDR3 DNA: TGTGCCAGCAGCTCTCAGGGAGGCCTACAAGAGACCCAGTACTTC. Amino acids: CASSSQGGLQETQYF. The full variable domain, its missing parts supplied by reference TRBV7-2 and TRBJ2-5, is GAGVSQSPSNKVTEKGKDVELRCDPISGHTALYWYRQSLGQGLEFLIYFQGNSAPDKSGLPSDRFSAERTGGSVSTLTIQRTQQEDSAVYLCASSSQGGLQETQYFGPGTRLLVL.

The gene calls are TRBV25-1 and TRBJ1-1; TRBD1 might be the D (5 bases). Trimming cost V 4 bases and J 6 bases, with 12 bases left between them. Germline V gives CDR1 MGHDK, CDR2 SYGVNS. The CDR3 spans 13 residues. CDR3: CASSGDSAAEAFF. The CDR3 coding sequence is TGTGCCAGCAGTGGCGACAGCGCCGCTGAAGCTTTCTTT.

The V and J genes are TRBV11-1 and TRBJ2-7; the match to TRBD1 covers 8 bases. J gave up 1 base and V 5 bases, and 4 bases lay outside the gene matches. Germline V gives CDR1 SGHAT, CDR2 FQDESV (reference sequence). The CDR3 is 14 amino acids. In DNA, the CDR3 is TGTGCCAGCAGCGACAGGGGTCGTTCCTACGAGCAGTACTTC. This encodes CASSDRGRSYEQYF.

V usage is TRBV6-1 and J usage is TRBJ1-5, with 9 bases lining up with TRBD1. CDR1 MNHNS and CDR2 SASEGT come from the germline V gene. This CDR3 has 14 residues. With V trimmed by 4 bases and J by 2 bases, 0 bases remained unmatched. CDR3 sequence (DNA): TGTGCCAGCAGTGGGGACAGGGGCAATCAGCCCCAGCATTTT. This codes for CASSGDRGNQPQHF.